A selection of T cell receptor beta chains follows, all from one sample in a study of lymphopenia after photon versus proton radiotherapy. Assay: immunoSEQ multiplex PCR; the TCRdb copy retains only in-frame clones and omits some. There are more than 70,000 clones in the sample; about four fifths occur only once, and over 1.1% lies in the top ten. The material sequenced was peripheral blood, taken from a patient treated with proton-based radiotherapy. The receptor source for this set is a man between 60 and 75 years old with pancreatic cancer. CDR3s include the opening cysteine and the closing phenylalanine or tryptophan. A D gene is named only where the DNA matches it firmly. Only some rows state a clone size, as once, few, many or a class for expanded clones.

j_call,d_call,clone_size,v_call,cdr3_aa,cdr3_nt
TRBJ2-1,TRBD2,-,TRBV5-6,CASSLGLAGPPSGQFF,TGTGCCAGCAGCTTGGGACTAGCGGGTCCCCCGAGCGGACAGTTCTTC
TRBJ2-7,-,-,TRBV20-1,CSAGSNEQYF,TGCAGTGCCGGAAGCAACGAGCAGTACTTC
TRBJ2-2,TRBD1,-,TRBV28,CASSPRTGIGGELFF,TGTGCCAGCAGTCCCCGGACAGGGATAGGCGGGGAGCTGTTTTTT
TRBJ2-3,TRBD2,-,TRBV6-1,CASVPRTSGGDTQYF,TGTGCCAGTGTGCCTAGAACTAGCGGGGGTGATACGCAGTATTTT
TRBJ1-2,TRBD1,-,TRBV5-4,CASSWDRGPPGGYTF,TGTGCCAGCAGCTGGGACAGGGGGCCTCCCGGGGGCTACACCTTC
TRBJ2-7,TRBD2,-,TRBV7-9,CASSPLAGVSYEQYF,TGTGCCAGCAGCCCGCTAGCGGGGGTCTCCTACGAGCAGTACTTC
TRBJ2-7,-,-,TRBV11-3,CASSLGDEQYF,TGTGCCAGCAGCTTAGGAGACGAGCAGTACTTC
TRBJ2-5,-,-,TRBV28,CASSLWGPRETQYF,TGTGCCAGCAGTTTGTGGGGCCCTCGGGAGACCCAGTACTTC
TRBJ1-1,-,-,TRBV28,CASSPGQNTEAFF,TGTGCCAGCAGTCCCGGACAGAACACTGAAGCTTTCTTT
TRBJ1-2,-,-,TRBV7-9,CASSRRQVNYGYTF,TGTGCCAGCAGCCGGCGGCAGGTCAACTATGGCTACACCTTC
TRBJ2-7,TRBD1,-,TRBV28,CASTIDRAYEQYF,TGTGCCAGCACCATAGACAGGGCCTACGAGCAGTACTTC
TRBJ2-7,-,-,TRBV18,CASSATRQRYHEQYF,TGTGCCAGCTCAGCGACCAGGCAAAGATACCACGAGCAGTACTTC
TRBJ2-2,-,-,TRBV18,CASSPSAGNTGELFF,TGTGCCAGCTCACCATCTGCAGGGAACACCGGGGAGCTGTTTTTT
TRBJ2-5,TRBD1,-,TRBV10-2,CASSEWTGQTRYQETQYF,TGCGCCAGCAGTGAGTGGACAGGGCAAACCCGTTACCAAGAGACCCAGTACTTC
TRBJ2-3,TRBD1,-,TRBV2,CASGWTGVTDTQYF,TGTGCCAGCGGGTGGACAGGGGTGACAGATACGCAGTATTTT
TRBJ2-4,-,-,TRBV7-8,CASSLARTILAKNIQYF,TGTGCCAGCAGCTTAGCGCGGACAATTTTAGCCAAAAACATTCAGTACTTC
TRBJ1-3,-,-,TRBV9,CASSAGLEGTIYF,TGTGCCAGCAGCGCGGGCTTAGAGGGCACCATATATTTT
TRBJ2-5,TRBD2,-,TRBV5-5,CASSLAGGLTQETQYF,TGTGCCAGCAGCTTGGCCGGGGGGTTAACCCAAGAGACCCAGTACTTC
TRBJ2-7,TRBD1,-,TRBV27,CASSRTGYSYEQYF,TGTGCCAGCAGCAGGACAGGATACTCCTACGAGCAGTACTTC
TRBJ2-1,-,few,TRBV5-1,CASRDTGMAYNEQFF,TGCGCCAGCAGGGACACAGGGATGGCGTACAATGAGCAGTTCTTC
TRBJ2-2,-,once,TRBV4-3,CASSQGYNTGELFF,TGCGCCAGCAGCCAAGGCTATAACACCGGGGAGCTGTTTTTT
TRBJ1-2,-,-,TRBV4-1,CASSQDFPRANYGYTF,TGCGCCAGCAGCCAAGATTTCCCGAGAGCTAACTATGGCTACACCTTC
TRBJ2-3,-,-,TRBV19,CASSIAGAGADTQYF,TGTGCCAGTAGTATAGCGGGGGCAGGCGCAGATACGCAGTATTTT
TRBJ2-3,TRBD2,-,TRBV2,CASSEFPGLAVVTTDTQYF,TGTGCCAGCAGTGAGTTCCCGGGACTAGCGGTTGTTACCACAGATACGCAGTATTTT
TRBJ2-1,TRBD2,few,TRBV27,CASRPGLAGGPSYNEQFF,TGTGCCAGCAGGCCGGGACTAGCGGGAGGGCCCTCCTACAATGAGCAGTTCTTC
TRBJ1-6,-,-,TRBV7-2,CASSSPTGQDLQTLHF,TGTGCCAGCAGCTCACCGACCGGACAAGACCTTCAGACCCTCCACTTT
TRBJ2-2,-,-,TRBV2,CASIPVVGAGGELFF,TGTGCCAGCATCCCGGTGGTAGGGGCGGGCGGGGAGCTGTTTTTT
TRBJ1-4,TRBD1,-,TRBV27,CASSPTGGRLANEKLFF,TGTGCCAGCAGTCCGACAGGGGGAAGGCTGGCTAATGAAAAACTGTTTTTT
TRBJ1-2,TRBD1,-,TRBV29-1,CSVEVRTRQGGYGYTF,TGCAGCGTTGAAGTGAGGACCCGACAGGGAGGCTATGGCTACACCTTC
TRBJ2-7,TRBD1,-,TRBV10-3,CAISPRTGRLDEQYF,TGTGCCATCAGCCCTCGGACAGGGCGTTTGGACGAGCAGTACTTC
TRBJ1-1,TRBD1,once,TRBV19,CASRGQEGNTEAFF,TGTGCCAGTAGGGGACAGGAGGGGAACACTGAAGCTTTCTTT
TRBJ2-2,TRBD2,-,TRBV7-2,CASSLTSGDTGELFF,TGTGCCAGCAGCTTAACTAGCGGAGACACCGGGGAGCTGTTTTTT
TRBJ2-5,-,-,TRBV5-4,CASSFRGGSETQYF,TGTGCCAGCAGCTTCCGAGGGGGATCAGAGACCCAGTACTTC
TRBJ1-6,-,-,TRBV4-2,CASSQPGDENSPLHF,TGTGCCAGCAGCCAGCCAGGGGATGAGAATTCACCCCTCCACTTT
TRBJ1-3,-,-,TRBV13,CASSLQGIAGNTIYF,TGTGCCAGCAGCCTACAGGGAATAGCTGGAAACACCATATATTTT
TRBJ2-2,-,-,TRBV7-9,CASSNTDRNTGELFF,TGTGCCAGCAGCAATACCGACAGGAACACCGGGGAGCTGTTTTTT
TRBJ2-7,-,-,TRBV28,CASSSRRDILSYEQYF,TGTGCCAGCAGTTCTCGTCGGGACATCCTCTCCTACGAGCAGTACTTC
TRBJ2-7,-,-,TRBV2,CASKRLSYEQYF,TGTGCCAGCAAGCGGCTCTCCTACGAGCAGTACTTC
TRBJ1-5,-,-,TRBV7-8,CASGGSNQPQHF,TGTGCCAGCGGAGGTAGCAATCAGCCCCAGCATTTT
TRBJ1-3,-,-,TRBV19,CASSPRGHPGNTIYF,TGTGCCAGTAGTCCCAGGGGCCACCCTGGAAACACCATATATTTT
TRBJ1-5,TRBD1,few,TRBV28,CASSTGGDQPQHF,TGTGCCAGCAGTACAGGGGGAGACCAGCCCCAGCATTTT